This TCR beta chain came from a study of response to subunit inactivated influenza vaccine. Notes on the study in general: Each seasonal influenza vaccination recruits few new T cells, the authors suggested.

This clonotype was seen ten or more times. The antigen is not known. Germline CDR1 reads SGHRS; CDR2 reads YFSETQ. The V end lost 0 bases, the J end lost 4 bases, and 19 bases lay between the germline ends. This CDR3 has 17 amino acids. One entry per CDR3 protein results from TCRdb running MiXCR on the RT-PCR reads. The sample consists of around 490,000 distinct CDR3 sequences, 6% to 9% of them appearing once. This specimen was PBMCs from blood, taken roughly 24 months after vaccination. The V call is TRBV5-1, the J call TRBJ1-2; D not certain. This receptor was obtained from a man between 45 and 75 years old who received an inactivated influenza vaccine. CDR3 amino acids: CASSLDFFRVRSYGYTF. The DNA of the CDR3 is TGCGCCAGCAGCTTGGACTTTTTTCGTGTCAGGAGCTATGGCTACACCTTC.